The 27 T cell receptor beta chains reported below all come from one sample, sequenced in a study of T cells in Graves' hyperthyroidism and ophthalmopathy. Amplification yielded TCR beta CDR3 regions, with RNA transcripts as the source. First-round RT-PCR of the TCR CDR3 relied on the HTBI primer set. One entry per CDR3 protein, called by TCRdb with MiXCR from the multiplex PCR reads. The sample contains some 180,000 distinct CDR3 sequences, roughly a sixth of which appear only once. The sample comprised blood. Receptors originate from a woman aged 45 to 65 with Graves' hyperthyroidism.

V is TRBV20-1 and J is TRBJ2-5, with a possible D match to TRBD1 (6 bases). Germline-derived CDR1 and CDR2 are DFQATT and SNEGSKA (reference sequence). This CDR3 spans 18 amino acids. V lost 0 bases and J lost 3, with 23 bases in between. The CDR3 is CSARDVWGQASQKETQYF. The CDR3 bases are TGCAGTGCTAGAGATGTGTGGGGGCAGGCATCCCAAAAAGAGACCCAGTACTTC.

There are a few counts of this clonotype. The chain has TRBV7-3 and TRBJ2-1, with D perhaps matching TRBD2 (5 bases). Trimming took off 4 bases at V and 10 bases at J, with 14 bases between the two ends. The CDR3 runs 13 residues. The germline V gene encodes CDR1 SGHTA and CDR2 FQGTGA. The CDR3 loop is CASSSLAVGEQFF. In DNA form, the CDR3 reads TGTGCCAGCAGCTCCCTAGCCGTCGGGGAGCAGTTCTTC.

This clonotype was recorded many times. The rearrangement joins TRBV6-1 to TRBJ1-1, with D hard to call. Deletions cut 2 bases from V and 0 bases from J, with 7 bases between. CDR3 length: 14 amino acids. CDR1 is MNHNS and CDR2 is SASEGT in the germline V gene. CDR3 sequence: CASSEKWLNTEAFF. In DNA, the CDR3 is TGTGCCAGCAGTGAAAAGTGGCTGAACACTGAAGCTTTCTTT.

This chain joins TRBV5-1 and TRBJ2-2; D possibly corresponds to TRBD1 (8 bases). V lost 4 bases and J 7 bases, leaving 26 bases between the germline ends. The germline V gene has CDR1 SGHRS and CDR2 YFSETQ. This CDR3 has 18 residues. This CDR3 reads CASSEGQGVASGLGELFF. The CDR3 DNA reads as TGCGCCAGCAGCGAAGGACAGGGAGTTGCTAGCGGCCTCGGGGAGCTGTTTTTT.

The rearrangement links TRBV5-1 to TRBJ2-1; 9 bases agree with TRBD2. With V trimmed by 0 bases and J by 8 bases, 3 bases remained unmatched. CDR1 and CDR2 (germline): SGHRS, YFSETQ. This CDR3 comprises 14 residues. CDR3: CASSLERTSDEQFF. DNA of the CDR3: TGCGCCAGCAGCTTGGAGCGGACTAGCGATGAGCAGTTCTTC.

The chain uses TRBV28 and TRBJ2-7, with TRBD1 identical over 10 bases. Trimming took 5 bases from V and 4 from J; bases not matched to a gene: 8. This CDR3 contains 15 residues. Germline assignment: CDR1 MDHEN and CDR2 SYDVKM. In DNA form, the CDR3 reads TGTGCCAGCAGTGACAGGGGGCTTCGGGAGTACGAGCAGTACTTC. Amino acids: CASSDRGLREYEQYF.

This clonotype has at least ten counts. The chain links TRBV7-9 to TRBJ1-2; D gene uncertain. V shed 3 bases and J shed 3 bases, with 11 bases lying between them. This CDR3 comprises 14 residues. Germline loops: CDR1 SEHNR, CDR2 FQNEAQ (reference sequence). The CDR3 loop is CASSLDYQDYGYTF. CDR3 nucleotide sequence: TGTGCCAGCAGCTTGGATTACCAGGACTATGGCTACACCTTC.

In its sample, this clonotype was seen many times. The CDR3 sequence is CASSTSRGWAGVGQETQYF. CDR3 DNA: TGTGCCAGCAGCACCAGCAGAGGTTGGGCGGGAGTGGGTCAAGAGACCCAGTACTTC. The genes are TRBV7-2 and TRBJ2-5, with TRBD2 matching 7 bases. Germline V lookup: CDR1 SGHTA, CDR2 FQGNSA. J was trimmed by 2 bases and V by 5 bases; bases with no gene match: 20. The CDR3 has 19 residues.

The chain joins TRBV5-4 to TRBJ2-1, with TRBD2 matching 9 bases. The CDR3 contains 15 residues. The V gene end was trimmed by 4 bases and the J gene end by 12 bases; junction bases not matched to a gene: 14. CDR1 is SGHNT, CDR2 YYREEE, per germline (reference sequence). The CDR3 spells CASSPDGASGERQFF. In DNA form, the CDR3 reads TGTGCCAGCAGCCCGGACGGGGCTAGCGGGGAGCGGCAGTTCTTC.

The chain couples TRBV12-3 or TRBV12-4 to TRBJ2-1, with D unresolved. The germline V and J ends were trimmed by 3 bases and 13 bases, with 16 bases remaining between them. CDR3 size: 13 residues. The CDR3 spells CASSFLSVAAQFF. CDR3 coding DNA: TGTGCCAGCAGTTTTTTATCGGTGGCGGCCCAGTTCTTC.

In this sample, this clonotype turned up a few times. The chain couples TRBV5-4 to TRBJ2-1; no firm D call. Germline CDR1 and CDR2: SGHNT and YYREEE (reference sequence). The V and J ends lost 3 bases and 5 bases respectively, with 15 bases between them. CDR3 length equals 15 residues. This chain's CDR3 is CASSSLWTVNNEQFF. CDR3 coding DNA: TGTGCCAGCAGCTCGCTATGGACGGTGAACAATGAGCAGTTCTTC. Full variable domain (remainder filled in from reference TRBV5-4 and TRBJ2-1): ETGVTQSPTHLIKTRGQQVTLRCSSQSGHNTVSWYQQALGQGPQFIFQYYREEENGRGNFPPRFSGLQFPNYSSELNVNALELDDSALYLCASSSLWTVNNEQFFGPGTRLTVL.

This clonotype has a handful of counts. The rearrangement joins TRBV7-9 to TRBJ2-7, with 9 positions matching TRBD1. The CDR3 has 14 amino acids. The germline CDR1 and CDR2 sequences are SEHNR and FQNEAQ (reference sequence). Losses at the gene ends were 5 bases for V and 3 bases for J; bases not matched to a gene: 5. The CDR3 protein is CASSGTGIDYEQYF. In DNA, the CDR3 is TGTGCCAGCAGCGGGACAGGGATTGACTACGAGCAGTACTTC.

This clonotype appeared many times. The chain combines TRBV5-1 with TRBJ2-3; D is possibly TRBD1 or TRBD2 (5 bases each). V was clipped by 1 base and J by 4 bases, with 10 bases between them. The CDR3 contains 14 residues. The germline CDR1 and CDR2 sequences are SGHRS and YFSETQ. As DNA, the CDR3 is TGCGCCAGCAGCTTGTTGGGGGAATCAGATACGCAGTATTTT. Encoded protein: CASSLLGESDTQYF. Full variable domain (remainder filled in from reference TRBV5-1 and TRBJ2-3): KAGVTQTPRYLIKTRGQQVTLSCSPISGHRSVSWYQQTPGQGLQFLFEYFSETQRNKGNFPGRFSGRQFSNSRSEMNVSTLELGDSALYLCASSLLGESDTQYFGPGTRLTVL.

This clonotype was detected ten times or more. The genes are TRBV4-1 and TRBJ1-1, with D possibly TRBD1 on 6 matching bases. Trimming took 6 bases from V and 1 from J, leaving 12 bases between them. The CDR3 loop spans 14 amino acids. The V gene's germline CDR1 is MGHRA and CDR2 YSYEKL. The CDR3 loop is CASRPGQKNTEAFF. CDR3 DNA: TGCGCCAGCAGACCGGGACAAAAGAACACTGAAGCTTTCTTT.

J is TRBJ2-1 and V is TRBV30; 14 nucleotides match TRBD2. V was clipped by 3 bases and J by 8 bases; unmatched bases: 9. CDR1 GTSNPN and CDR2 SVGIG come from the germline V gene (reference sequence). The CDR3 length is 16 residues. CDR3 amino acids: CAWRATSGRANHEQFF. The CDR3 nucleotides read TGTGCCTGGAGAGCGACTAGCGGGAGGGCCAACCATGAGCAGTTCTTC.

This clonotype occurred many times. The rearrangement uses TRBV5-1 and TRBJ1-2, with 9 bases lining up with TRBD1. V lost 4 bases, J lost 8 bases, and 6 bases stayed unmatched. The CDR3 has 13 residues. CDR1 and CDR2 from the germline V gene are SGHRS and YFSETQ. The CDR3 is CASSQGQGRGYTF. The CDR3 DNA follows: TGCGCCAGCAGCCAGGGACAGGGAAGAGGCTACACCTTC.

At least ten counts were recorded for this clonotype. The chain uses TRBV7-9 and TRBJ1-2, with D uncertain. The germline V and J ends were trimmed by 0 bases and 4 bases, with 12 bases remaining between them. The CDR3 runs to 15 residues. Germline CDR1 reads SEHNR; CDR2 reads FQNEAQ (reference sequence). Here the CDR3 DNA reads TGTGCCAGCAGCTTAGCGGGCGGGGAACCCTATGGCTACACCTTC. Protein sequence: CASSLAGGEPYGYTF.

This clonotype was observed many times. The CDR3 sequence is CASSERGASNTGELFF. The CDR3 coding sequence is TGTGCCAGCAGTGAGCGGGGGGCCTCGAACACCGGGGAGCTGTTTTTT. V gene TRBV7-9 combines with J gene TRBJ2-2; 9 bases fit TRBD2. The germline CDR1 and CDR2 sequences are SEHNR and FQNEAQ (reference sequence). Trimming at V came to 6 bases and at J to 0 bases, leaving 5 bases not matched to a gene. This CDR3 contains 16 residues. Supplemented by reference TRBV7-9 and TRBJ2-2, the full variable domain reads DTGVSQNPRHKITKRGQNVTFRCDPISEHNRLYWYRQTLGQGPEFLTYFQNEAQLEKSRLLSDRFSAERPKGSFSTLEIQRTEQGDSAMYLCASSERGASNTGELFFGEGSRLTVL.

V and J are TRBV12-3 or TRBV12-4 and TRBJ2-1, with TRBD2 identical over 7 bases. V lost 7 bases, J lost 10 bases, and 10 bases stayed unmatched. This CDR3 comprises 13 residues. The CDR3 DNA reads as TGTGCCAGCACCTACGGGAGGATTATGGAGCAGTTCTTC. This sequence encodes CASTYGRIMEQFF.

This clonotype was seen only once. V and J are TRBV4-1 and TRBJ1-2; no firm D call. The CDR3 runs to 14 residues. Germline-derived CDR1 and CDR2 are MGHRA and YSYEKL. The germline V and J ends were trimmed by 0 bases and 5 bases, with 10 bases remaining between them. CDR3 loop: CASSQDPGLYGYTF. CDR3 in DNA: TGCGCCAGCAGCCAAGACCCGGGATTATATGGCTACACCTTC.

This clonotype has ten or more counts. The J gene is TRBJ2-7, the V gene TRBV7-9; TRBD1 is a possible D gene (6 bases). The germline V gene encodes CDR1 SEHNR and CDR2 FQNEAQ (reference sequence). V dropped 4 bases and J dropped 4 bases, with 26 bases sitting between them. CDR3 length equals 18 residues. In nucleotides, the CDR3 is TGTGCCAGCAGCTCCGGGACACCAACTCCTACTGCTTTTTACGAGCAGTACTTC. Residues: CASSSGTPTPTAFYEQYF.

This clonotype was seen many times. The V and J genes are TRBV3-1 and TRBJ1-5; 7 nucleotides match TRBD1. Germline V CDR1 and CDR2: LGHDT, YNNKEL (reference sequence). Losses at the gene ends were 2 bases for V and 5 bases for J; bases not matched to a gene: 6. The CDR3 loop spans 15 amino acids. This chain's CDR3 is CASSQQGGNHQPQHF. The CDR3 bases are TGTGCCAGCAGCCAACAGGGGGGTAACCATCAGCCCCAGCATTTT.

This clonotype was found a few times. The rearrangement links TRBV29-1 to TRBJ2-1, with 11 bases matching TRBD2. CDR1 and CDR2 from the germline V gene are SQVTM and ANQGSEA. V lost 6 bases and J lost 0; bases outside the gene matches: 4. This CDR3 has 15 residues. CDR3 loop: CSVELAGGSYNEQFF. DNA for the CDR3: TGCAGCGTAGAGCTAGCGGGAGGCTCCTACAATGAGCAGTTCTTC.

The chain recombines TRBV2 with TRBJ2-7; 9 bases match TRBD2. Germline CDR1 and CDR2: SNHLY and FYNNEI. With V trimmed by 4 bases and J by 0 bases, 16 bases remained unmatched. The CDR3 sequence is 19 residues long. The CDR3 DNA reads TGTGCCAGCAGTGCCAAAACAAGGACTCTAGCGGGGAGCTCCTACGAGCAGTACTTC. Encoded protein: CASSAKTRTLAGSSYEQYF.

This clonotype was observed many times. V and J are TRBV28 and TRBJ1-1, with D perhaps TRBD1 (5 bases). Germline V CDR1 and CDR2: MDHEN, SYDVKM. CDR3 length: 14 amino acids. V was shortened by 6 bases and J by 3 bases, with 14 bases between the two germline ends. The CDR3 region has the DNA TGTGCCAGCAGACCACCCGACAGTGACACTGAAGCTTTCTTT. Encoded protein: CASRPPDSDTEAFF.

This clonotype was detected many times. V is TRBV20-1 and J is TRBJ2-3; TRBD2 matches 14 bases. Trimming took 3 bases from V and 4 from J; bases not matched to a gene: 3. Germline CDR1 is DFQATT and CDR2 is SNEGSKA (reference sequence). This CDR3 has 15 amino acids. Here the CDR3 DNA reads TGCAGTGCTAGGGGGACTAGCGGGAGTTCAGATACGCAGTATTTT. This sequence encodes CSARGTSGSSDTQYF.

The chain joins TRBV2 to TRBJ1-2, with TRBD1 as a possible D gene (6 bases). Germline loops: CDR1 SNHLY, CDR2 FYNNEI. The CDR3 length is 12 residues. Trimming left V 8 bases short and J 4 bases short, with 11 bases between. In nucleotides, the CDR3 is TGTGCCAGCCCCCAGGGGACCTATGGCTACACCTTC. Amino acid sequence: CASPQGTYGYTF.